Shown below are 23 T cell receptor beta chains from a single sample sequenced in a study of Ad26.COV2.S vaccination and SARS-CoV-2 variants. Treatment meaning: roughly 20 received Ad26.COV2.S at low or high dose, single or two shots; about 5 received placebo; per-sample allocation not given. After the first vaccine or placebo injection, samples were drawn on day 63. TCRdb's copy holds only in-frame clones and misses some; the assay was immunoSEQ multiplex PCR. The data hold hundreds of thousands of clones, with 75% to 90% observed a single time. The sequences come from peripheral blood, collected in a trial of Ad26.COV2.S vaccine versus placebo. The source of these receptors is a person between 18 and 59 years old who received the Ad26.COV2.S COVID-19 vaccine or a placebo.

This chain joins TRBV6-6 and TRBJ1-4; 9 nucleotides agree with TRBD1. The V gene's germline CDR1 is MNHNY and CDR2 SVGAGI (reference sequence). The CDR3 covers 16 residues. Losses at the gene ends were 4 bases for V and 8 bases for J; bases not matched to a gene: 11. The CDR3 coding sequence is TGTGCCAGCAGTTTCACAAGGACAGGGGTCGTAGAAAAACTGTTTTTT. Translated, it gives CASSFTRTGVVEKLFF.

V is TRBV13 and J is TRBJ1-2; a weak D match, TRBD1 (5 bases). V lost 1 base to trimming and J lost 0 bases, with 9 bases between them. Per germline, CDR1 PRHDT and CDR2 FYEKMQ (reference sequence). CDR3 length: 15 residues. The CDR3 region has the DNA TGTGCCAGCAGCTTAGTAGGGGATGCTAACTATGGCTACACCTTC. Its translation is CASSLVGDANYGYTF.

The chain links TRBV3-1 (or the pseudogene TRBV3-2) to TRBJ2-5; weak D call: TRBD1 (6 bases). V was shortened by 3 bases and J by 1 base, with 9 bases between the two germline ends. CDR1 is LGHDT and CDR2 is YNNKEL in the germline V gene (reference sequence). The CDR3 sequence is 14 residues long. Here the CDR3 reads CASSQQGIQETQYF. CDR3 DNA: TGTGCCAGCAGCCAGCAGGGGATCCAAGAGACCCAGTACTTC.

The CDR3 protein is CASSQNPGLEETQYF. The CDR3, as DNA: TGTGCCAGCAGCCAAAACCCGGGACTAGAAGAGACCCAGTACTTC. The V gene is TRBV4-2, the J gene TRBJ2-5, with 8 bases lining up with TRBD2. The CDR3 runs 15 residues. V lost 2 bases, J lost 3 bases, and 5 bases stayed unmatched. Germline lookup yields CDR1 LGHNA and CDR2 YNFKEQ.

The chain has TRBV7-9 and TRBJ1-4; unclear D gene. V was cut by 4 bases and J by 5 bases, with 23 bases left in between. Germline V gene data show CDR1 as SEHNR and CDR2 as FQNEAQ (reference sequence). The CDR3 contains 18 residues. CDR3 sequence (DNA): TGTGCCAGCAGCTCCAGCAGCTTAGTCTTGTCATCAAATGAAAAACTGTTTTTT. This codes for CASSSSSLVLSSNEKLFF.

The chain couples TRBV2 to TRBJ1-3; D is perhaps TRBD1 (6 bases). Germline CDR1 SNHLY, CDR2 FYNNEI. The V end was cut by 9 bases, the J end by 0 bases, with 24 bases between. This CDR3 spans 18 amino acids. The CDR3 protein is CAREIPQGPTSSGNTIYF. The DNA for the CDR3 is TGTGCCAGGGAAATACCACAGGGACCGACGAGCTCTGGAAACACCATATATTTT.

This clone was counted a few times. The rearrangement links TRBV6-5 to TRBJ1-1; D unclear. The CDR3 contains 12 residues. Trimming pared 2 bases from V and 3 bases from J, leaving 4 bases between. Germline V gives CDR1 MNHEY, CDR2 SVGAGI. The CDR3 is CASSYGDTEAFF. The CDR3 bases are TGTGCCAGCAGTTACGGGGACACTGAAGCTTTCTTT.

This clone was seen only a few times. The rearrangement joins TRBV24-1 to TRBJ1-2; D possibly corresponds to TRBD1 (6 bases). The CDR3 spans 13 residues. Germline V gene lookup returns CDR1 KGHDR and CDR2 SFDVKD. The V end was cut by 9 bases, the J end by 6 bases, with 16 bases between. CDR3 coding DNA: TGTGCCACCCCAAGGGCAGGGGCAAATGGCTACACCTTC. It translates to CATPRAGANGYTF.

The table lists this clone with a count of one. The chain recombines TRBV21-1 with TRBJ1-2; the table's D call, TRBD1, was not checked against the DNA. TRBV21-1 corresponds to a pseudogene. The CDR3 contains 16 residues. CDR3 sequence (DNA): TGTGCCAGCAGCAAAGCTTCGGACAACCCCAACTATGGCTACACCTTC. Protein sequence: CASSKASDNPNYGYTF.

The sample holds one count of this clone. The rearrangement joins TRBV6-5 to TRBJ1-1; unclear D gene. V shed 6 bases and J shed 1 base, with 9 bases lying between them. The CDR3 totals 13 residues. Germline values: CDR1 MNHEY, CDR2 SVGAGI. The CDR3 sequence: CASRAPGNTEAFF. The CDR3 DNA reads TGTGCCAGCAGGGCCCCGGGGAACACTGAAGCTTTCTTT.

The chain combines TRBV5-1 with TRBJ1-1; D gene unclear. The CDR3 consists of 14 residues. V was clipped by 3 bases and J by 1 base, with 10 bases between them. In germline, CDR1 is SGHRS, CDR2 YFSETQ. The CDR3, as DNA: TGCGCCAGCAGCTCTACGACAAGGAACACTGAAGCTTTCTTT. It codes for CASSSTTRNTEAFF.

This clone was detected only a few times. Here the CDR3 reads CASSQGGKAAQYF. CDR3 DNA sequence: TGTGCCAGCAGCCAAGGCGGTAAAGCTGCGCAGTATTTT. V gene TRBV3-1 (or the pseudogene TRBV3-2) combines with J gene TRBJ2-3; D ambiguous. V lost 1 base and J 10 bases, leaving 12 bases between the germline ends. Germline values: CDR1 LGHDT, CDR2 YNNKEL (reference sequence). The CDR3 totals 13 residues.

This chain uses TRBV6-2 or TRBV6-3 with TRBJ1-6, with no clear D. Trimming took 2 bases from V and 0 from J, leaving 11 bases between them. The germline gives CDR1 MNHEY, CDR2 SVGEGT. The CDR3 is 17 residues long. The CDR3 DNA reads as TGTGCCAGCAGTTACAGGCCGAGGAACTCCTATAATTCACCCCTCCACTTT. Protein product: CASSYRPRNSYNSPLHF.

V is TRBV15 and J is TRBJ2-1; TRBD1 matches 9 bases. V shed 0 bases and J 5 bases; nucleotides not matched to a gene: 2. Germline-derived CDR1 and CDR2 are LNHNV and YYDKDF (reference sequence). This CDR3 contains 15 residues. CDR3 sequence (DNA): TGTGCCACCAGCAGAGACCGGACAGGGGACAATGAGCAGTTCTTC. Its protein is CATSRDRTGDNEQFF.

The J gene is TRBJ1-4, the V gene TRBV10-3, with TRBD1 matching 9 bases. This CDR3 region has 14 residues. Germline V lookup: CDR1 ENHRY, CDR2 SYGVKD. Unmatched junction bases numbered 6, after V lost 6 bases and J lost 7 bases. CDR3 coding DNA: TGTGCCATCAGCCCGGGACAGGGTCGTGAAAAACTGTTTTTT. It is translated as CAISPGQGREKLFF.

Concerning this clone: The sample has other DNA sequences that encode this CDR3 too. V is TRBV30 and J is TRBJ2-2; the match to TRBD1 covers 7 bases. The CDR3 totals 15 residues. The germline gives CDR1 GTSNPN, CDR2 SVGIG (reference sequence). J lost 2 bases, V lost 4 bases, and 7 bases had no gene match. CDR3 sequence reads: CAWTPGQINTGELFF. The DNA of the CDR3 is TGTGCCTGGACTCCGGGACAGATAAACACCGGGGAGCTGTTTTTT.

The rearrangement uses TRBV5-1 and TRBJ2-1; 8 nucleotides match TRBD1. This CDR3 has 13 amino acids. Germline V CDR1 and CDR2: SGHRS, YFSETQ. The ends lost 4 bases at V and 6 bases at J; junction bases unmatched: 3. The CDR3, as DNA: TGCGCCAGCAGCCGGGGGACAGGCAATGAGCAGTTCTTC. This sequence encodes CASSRGTGNEQFF.

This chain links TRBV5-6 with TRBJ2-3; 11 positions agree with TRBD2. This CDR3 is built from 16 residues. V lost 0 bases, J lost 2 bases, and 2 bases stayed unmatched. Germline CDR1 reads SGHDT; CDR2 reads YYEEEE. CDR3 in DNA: TGTGCCAGCAGCTTGGGACTAGCGGGGACCACAGATACGCAGTATTTT. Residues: CASSLGLAGTTDTQYF.

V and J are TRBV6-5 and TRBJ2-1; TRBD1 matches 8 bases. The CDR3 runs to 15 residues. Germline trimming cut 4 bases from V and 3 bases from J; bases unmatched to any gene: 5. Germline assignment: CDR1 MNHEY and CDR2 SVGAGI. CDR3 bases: TGTGCCAGCAGTTCCGGGACAGGCAACTACAATGAGCAGTTCTTC. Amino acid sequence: CASSSGTGNYNEQFF.

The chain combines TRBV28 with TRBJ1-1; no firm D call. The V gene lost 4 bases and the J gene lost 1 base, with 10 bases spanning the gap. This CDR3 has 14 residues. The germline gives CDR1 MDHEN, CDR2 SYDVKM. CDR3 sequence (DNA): TGTGCCAGCAGTTCTCCTGCCTGGAACACTGAAGCTTTCTTT. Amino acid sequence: CASSSPAWNTEAFF. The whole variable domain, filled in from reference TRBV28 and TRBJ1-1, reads DVKVTQSSRYLVKRTGEKVFLECVQDMDHENMFWYRQDPGLGLRLIYFSYDVKMKEKGDIPEGYSVSREKKERFSLILESASTNQTSMYLCASSSPAWNTEAFFGQGTRLTVV.

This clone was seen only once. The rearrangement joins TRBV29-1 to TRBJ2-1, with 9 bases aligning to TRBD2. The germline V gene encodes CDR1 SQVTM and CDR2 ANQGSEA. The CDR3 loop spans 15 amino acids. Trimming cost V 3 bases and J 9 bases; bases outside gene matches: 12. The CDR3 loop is CSVEGLAEYSGEQFF. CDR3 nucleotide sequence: TGCAGCGTTGAGGGACTAGCCGAGTATAGTGGTGAGCAGTTCTTC.

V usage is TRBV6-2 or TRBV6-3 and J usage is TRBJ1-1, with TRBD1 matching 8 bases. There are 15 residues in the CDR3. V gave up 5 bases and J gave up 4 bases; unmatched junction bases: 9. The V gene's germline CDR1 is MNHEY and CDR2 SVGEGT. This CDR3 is CASSRNIQGGTEAFF. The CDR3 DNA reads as TGTGCCAGCAGTCGAAACATACAGGGGGGCACTGAAGCTTTCTTT.

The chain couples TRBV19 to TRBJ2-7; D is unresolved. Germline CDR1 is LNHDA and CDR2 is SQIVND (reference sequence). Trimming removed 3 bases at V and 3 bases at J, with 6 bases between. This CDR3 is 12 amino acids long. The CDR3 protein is CASSIGGYEQYF. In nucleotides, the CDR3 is TGTGCCAGTAGTATTGGCGGCTACGAGCAGTACTTC.